These T cell receptor beta chains were read from a single sample in a study of beta chain features in type 1 diabetes. TCRdb keeps only in-frame clones here, not all; method: immunoSEQ multiplex PCR. Among under 250,000 clones listed, approximately 11% were seen once. Sequences were obtained from central memory CD4+ T cells from blood. Receptor source: a young man in good health. The CDR3 runs from the conserved cysteine through the conserved F or W. A D gene is named only where the DNA matches it firmly. Some rows mark clone size as missing; the rest say once, few, many or name a class of expanded clone.

length	V	size	J	D	CDR3	DNA
13	TRBV30	NA	TRBJ1-5	NA	CAWSVGHPQPQHF	TGTGCCTGGAGTGTAGGTCATCCTCAGCCCCAGCATTTT
16	TRBV7-9	NA	TRBJ2-7	NA	CASSLVELPSSYEQYF	TGTGCCAGCAGCTTAGTTGAACTTCCGAGCTCCTACGAGCAGTACTTC
15	TRBV10-3	NA	TRBJ2-7	TRBD1	CAISEGTGGNYEQYF	TGTGCCATCAGTGAAGGGACAGGGGGTAACTACGAGCAGTACTTC
12	TRBV28	many	TRBJ1-5	NA	CASSSRQQPQHF	TGTGCCAGCAGTTCCAGACAGCAGCCCCAGCATTTT
11	TRBV29-1	NA	TRBJ1-2	NA	CSAGQSYGYTF	TGCAGCGCTGGACAGAGCTATGGCTACACCTTC
14	TRBV18	NA	TRBJ2-7	NA	CASSPMDTGAEQYF	TGTGCCAGCTCACCGATGGACACTGGCGCCGAGCAGTACTTC
14	TRBV30	few	TRBJ2-1	TRBD2	CAWGTSGRAFEQFF	TGTGCCTGGGGAACTAGCGGGAGGGCTTTTGAGCAGTTCTTC
14	TRBV6-6	NA	TRBJ2-5	NA	CASSYGYREETQYF	TGTGCCAGCAGTTACGGGTACAGAGAAGAGACCCAGTACTTC
11	TRBV4-3	NA	TRBJ2-1	NA	CASSQGKEQFF	TGCGCCAGCAGCCAAGGGAAAGAGCAGTTCTTC
13	TRBV5-6	few	TRBJ2-1	NA	CASSFVARNEQFF	TGTGCCAGCAGCTTTGTAGCTCGGAATGAGCAGTTCTTC
13	TRBV28	NA	TRBJ2-5	NA	CASEDYGGATQYF	TGTGCCAGCGAAGATTACGGGGGAGCGACCCAGTACTTC
17	TRBV7-9	once	TRBJ2-7	TRBD2	CASSLAGTSGRGYEQYF	TGTGCCAGCAGCTTAGCGGGAACTAGCGGGAGGGGATACGAGCAGTACTTC
14	TRBV10-3	few	TRBJ2-5	TRBD1	CAIGLGQGKETQYF	TGTGCCATCGGCCTGGGACAGGGGAAAGAGACCCAGTACTTC
15	TRBV5-1	few	TRBJ2-1	TRBD2	CASSPGLALYNEQFF	TGCGCCAGCAGCCCGGGACTAGCGCTTTACAATGAGCAGTTCTTC
15	TRBV29-1	NA	TRBJ1-4	TRBD1	CSVATGGGNNEKLFF	TGCAGCGTTGCTACAGGGGGCGGTAATAATGAAAAACTGTTTTTT
14	TRBV7-9	few	TRBJ2-1	NA	CASSLVNSYNEQFF	TGTGCCAGCAGCTTAGTTAACTCCTACAATGAGCAGTTCTTC
11	TRBV6-5	few	TRBJ2-7	NA	CASTGPYEQYF	TGTGCCAGCACCGGACCCTACGAGCAGTACTTC
17	TRBV4-2	NA	TRBJ2-1	TRBD2	CASSQDSKGTRGNEQFF	TGTGCCAGCAGCCAAGATAGTAAAGGGACTAGGGGCAATGAGCAGTTCTTC
13	TRBV30	many	TRBJ2-5	NA	CAWSRRSGETQYF	TGTGCCTGGAGTAGAAGGTCAGGGGAGACCCAGTACTTC
17	TRBV4-3	NA	TRBJ2-1	NA	CASSPTWSATLYNEQFF	TGCGCCAGCAGCCCAACGTGGAGCGCGACACTCTACAATGAGCAGTTCTTC
14	TRBV5-4	few	TRBJ2-3	NA	CASSLREPTDTQYF	TGTGCCAGCAGCTTGAGGGAACCCACAGATACGCAGTATTTT
14	TRBV29-1	few	TRBJ2-5	TRBD2	CSVEEGLAGETQYF	TGCAGCGTTGAGGAAGGGCTAGCGGGAGAGACCCAGTACTTC
16	TRBV29-1	NA	TRBJ2-1	TRBD2	CSVGRQTSGANNEQFF	TGCAGCGTCGGAAGGCAGACTAGCGGAGCCAACAATGAGCAGTTCTTC
14	TRBV5-1	few	TRBJ2-3	TRBD1	CASSWDRGADTQYF	TGCGCCAGCAGCTGGGACAGGGGCGCAGATACGCAGTATTTT
14	TRBV30	NA	TRBJ1-1	NA	CAWSVRAANTEAFF	TGTGCCTGGAGTGTACGGGCAGCAAACACTGAAGCTTTCTTT
17	TRBV9	NA	TRBJ2-7	TRBD2	CASSVGSGSRDSYEQYF	TGTGCCAGCAGCGTAGGTAGCGGGAGTCGTGATAGCTACGAGCAGTACTTC